The present entry profiles one T cell receptor (beta chain) with its context. The data derive from a study of OX40 agonist ivuxolimab in advanced cancers. The CDR3 consists of 13 residues. Germline V lookup: CDR1 MNHNY, CDR2 SVGAGI (reference sequence). V was cut by 2 bases and J by 4 bases, with 8 bases left in between. Sequenced by immunoSEQ multiplex PCR; TCRdb stores in-frame clones only, minus some. The data show approximately 89,000 clones, around nine tenths seen once. The sequence was obtained from an adult with an advanced solid tumor such as melanoma, head and neck, liver or kidney cancer. This chain connects TRBV6-6 to TRBJ1-2; no clear D. The specimen was CD4+ or CD8+ T cells sorted from blood, collected in a trial of the OX40 agonist ivuxolimab. The CDR3 nucleotides read TGTGCCAGCAGTTACAAGGAGAGCTATGGCTACACCTTC. Encoded protein: CASSYKESYGYTF.